Listed below are T cell receptor beta chains from one sample, sequenced in a study of early T cells in non-severe SARS-CoV-2 infection. MiXCR was run by TCRdb on the 5' RACE reads, yielding one entry per CDR3 protein. Of under 75,000 distinct CDR3 sequences listed, less than 15% are singletons. The sequenced sample was whole blood. These receptors were taken from an adult who was a healthcare worker with PCR-confirmed SARS-CoV-2 infection or an uninfected control (not recorded which). CDR3s include the opening cysteine and the closing phenylalanine or tryptophan. D genes are given only for firm matches. Only part of the rows carry a size: once, few, many, or a class if the clone is expanded.

v_call	clone_size	cdr3_length	d_call	j_call	cdr3_aa	cdr3_nt
TRBV11-2	few	13	-	TRBJ2-7	CASSATRVGEQYF	TGTGCCAGCAGCGCAACTAGGGTCGGGGAGCAGTACTTC
TRBV28	-	14	-	TRBJ1-1	CASSPWGVVTEAFF	TGTGCCAGCAGTCCCTGGGGAGTGGTCACTGAAGCTTTCTTT
TRBV10-3	once	16	-	TRBJ1-1	CAISESRQGKNTEAFF	TGTGCCATCAGTGAGTCGAGGCAGGGAAAAAACACTGAAGCTTTCTTT
TRBV29-1	-	15	TRBD2	TRBJ2-1	CSVENTGTRGAEQFF	TGCAGCGTTGAGAACACCGGGACTAGGGGTGCTGAGCAGTTCTTC
TRBV7-2	few	13	TRBD1	TRBJ2-5	CASSWDRAETQYF	TGTGCCAGCAGCTGGGACAGAGCGGAGACCCAGTACTTC
TRBV10-3	few	17	TRBD1	TRBJ2-7	CAISEHRRQGDSYEQYF	TGTGCCATCAGTGAGCATCGGCGACAGGGCGACTCCTACGAGCAGTACTTC
TRBV7-2	many	13	-	TRBJ1-6	CASSLQGYSPLHF	TGTGCCAGCAGCCTACAGGGCTATTCACCCCTCCACTTT
TRBV20-1	-	15	-	TRBJ2-3	CSASIPGHSADTQYF	TGCAGTGCTAGTATCCCCGGCCACTCGGCAGATACGCAGTATTTT
TRBV5-1	few	15	TRBD2	TRBJ2-1	CASSQIAGGTSEQFF	TGCGCCAGCAGCCAGATAGCGGGAGGGACCAGTGAGCAGTTCTTC
TRBV27	many	16	-	TRBJ2-3	CASSVNPGRFTDTQYF	TGTGCCAGCAGTGTAAACCCAGGGCGGTTCACAGATACGCAGTATTTT
TRBV11-2	-	14	-	TRBJ2-5	CASSGTGVKGTQYF	TGTGCCAGCAGCGGTACGGGAGTGAAGGGAACCCAGTACTTC
TRBV29-1	-	14	TRBD1	TRBJ2-1	CSSAGTGTYNEQFF	TGCAGCTCCGCCGGGACAGGGACCTACAATGAGCAGTTCTTC
TRBV5-1	few	14	-	TRBJ2-7	CASSSGTGPYEQYF	TGCGCCAGCAGCTCCGGGACGGGACCCTACGAGCAGTACTTC
TRBV18	few	13	-	TRBJ1-5	CASSPGQAQPQHF	TGTGCCAGCTCACCGGGACAAGCCCAGCCCCAGCATTTT
TRBV20-1	-	12	-	TRBJ1-1	CSARGMNTEAFF	TGCAGTGCTAGAGGTATGAACACTGAAGCTTTCTTT
TRBV20-1	many	14	TRBD1	TRBJ2-5	CSAWTGGNGETQYF	TGCAGTGCGTGGACAGGGGGCAATGGGGAGACCCAGTACTTC
TRBV5-1	few	14	TRBD1	TRBJ2-7	CASSGTGASYEQYF	TGCGCCAGCAGTGGGACAGGGGCATCCTACGAGCAGTACTTC
TRBV7-9	-	14	TRBD2	TRBJ2-5	CASSLDPGTSREYF	TGTGCCAGCAGCTTAGACCCCGGGACTAGTCGTGAGTACTTC
TRBV6-5	-	16	TRBD2	TRBJ2-1	CASSSLAGGPHNEQFF	TGTGCCAGCAGTTCTCTAGCGGGAGGGCCCCACAATGAGCAGTTCTTC
TRBV7-6	many	19	-	TRBJ2-6	CASSPGLQGIGSGANVLTF	TGTGCCAGCAGCCCCGGACTCCAGGGTATAGGCTCTGGGGCCAACGTCCTGACTTTC
TRBV6-2/TRBV6-3	-	15	TRBD1	TRBJ2-7	CASSRTGTVSYEQYF	TGTGCCAGCAGTCGTACCGGGACAGTCTCCTACGAGCAGTACTTC
TRBV7-3	-	16	TRBD2	TRBJ2-1	CASSLRRASGTNEQFF	TGTGCCAGCAGCTTAAGAAGGGCTAGCGGAACCAATGAGCAGTTCTTC
TRBV2	-	13	-	TRBJ1-2	CASSEQPNYGYTF	TGTGCCAGCAGTGAACAGCCTAACTATGGCTACACCTTC
TRBV20-1	few	16	-	TRBJ2-7	CSALAAGAGVYHEQYF	TGCAGTGCTCTCGCCGCGGGGGCAGGGGTGTACCACGAGCAGTACTTC
TRBV19	many	17	TRBD1	TRBJ1-5	CASSPRGRGDSNQPQHF	TGTGCCAGTTCCCCCCGGGGCAGGGGGGATAGCAATCAGCCCCAGCATTTT
TRBV27	few	11	-	TRBJ2-7	CASGGGYEQYF	TGTGCCAGCGGGGGTGGTTACGAGCAGTACTTC